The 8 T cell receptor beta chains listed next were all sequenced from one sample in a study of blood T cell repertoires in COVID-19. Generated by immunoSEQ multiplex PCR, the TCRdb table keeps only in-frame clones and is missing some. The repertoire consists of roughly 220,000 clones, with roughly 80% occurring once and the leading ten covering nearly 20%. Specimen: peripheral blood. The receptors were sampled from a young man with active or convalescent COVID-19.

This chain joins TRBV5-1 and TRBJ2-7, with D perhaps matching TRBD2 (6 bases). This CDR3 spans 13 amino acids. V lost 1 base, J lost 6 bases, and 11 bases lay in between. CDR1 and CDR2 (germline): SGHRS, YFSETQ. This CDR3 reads CASSLHPSVEQYF. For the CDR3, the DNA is TGCGCCAGCAGCTTGCACCCTAGCGTCGAGCAGTACTTC.

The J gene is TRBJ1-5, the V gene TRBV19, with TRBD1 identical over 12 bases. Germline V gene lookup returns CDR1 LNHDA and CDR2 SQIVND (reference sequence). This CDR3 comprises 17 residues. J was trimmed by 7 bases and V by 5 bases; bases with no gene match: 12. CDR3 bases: TGTGCCAGTAGTGTCCCCATAGGGACAGGGGGCTTGCAGCCCCAGCATTTT. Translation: CASSVPIGTGGLQPQHF.

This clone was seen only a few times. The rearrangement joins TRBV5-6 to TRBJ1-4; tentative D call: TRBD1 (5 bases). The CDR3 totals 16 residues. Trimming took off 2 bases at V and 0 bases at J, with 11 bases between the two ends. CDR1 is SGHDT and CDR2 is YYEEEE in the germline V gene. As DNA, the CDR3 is TGTGCCAGCAGCTTTGCCACGACAGCAACTAATGAAAAACTGTTTTTT. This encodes CASSFATTATNEKLFF.

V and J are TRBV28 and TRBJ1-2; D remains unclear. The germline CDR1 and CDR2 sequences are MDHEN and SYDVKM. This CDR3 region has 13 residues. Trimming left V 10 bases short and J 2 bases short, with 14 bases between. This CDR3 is CATGGGSNYGYTF. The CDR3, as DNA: TGTGCCACCGGAGGAGGGTCCAACTATGGCTACACCTTC.

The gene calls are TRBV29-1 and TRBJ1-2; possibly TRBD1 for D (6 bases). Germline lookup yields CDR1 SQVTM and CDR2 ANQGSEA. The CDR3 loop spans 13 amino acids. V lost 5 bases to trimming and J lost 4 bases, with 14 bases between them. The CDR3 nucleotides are TGCAGCGTTCGTGAACAGGGAGCCTATGGCTACACCTTC. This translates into CSVREQGAYGYTF.

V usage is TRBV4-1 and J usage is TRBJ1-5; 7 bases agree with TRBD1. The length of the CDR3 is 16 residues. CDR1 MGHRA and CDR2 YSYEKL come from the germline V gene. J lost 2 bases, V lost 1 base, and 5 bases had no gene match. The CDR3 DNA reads TGCGCCAGCAGCCAAGGACAGGGCGGACGCAATCAGCCCCAGCATTTT. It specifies CASSQGQGGRNQPQHF.

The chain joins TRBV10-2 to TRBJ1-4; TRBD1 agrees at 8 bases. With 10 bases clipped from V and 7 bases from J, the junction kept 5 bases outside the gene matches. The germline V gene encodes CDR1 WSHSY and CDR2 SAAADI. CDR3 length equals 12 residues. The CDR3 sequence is CATGQGGEKLFF. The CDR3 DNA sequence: TGCGCCACCGGACAGGGCGGTGAAAAACTGTTTTTT.

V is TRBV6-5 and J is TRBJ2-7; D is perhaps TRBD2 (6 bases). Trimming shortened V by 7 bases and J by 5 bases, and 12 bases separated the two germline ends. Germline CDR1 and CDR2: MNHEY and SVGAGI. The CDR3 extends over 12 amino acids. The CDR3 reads CASTRGFNEQYF. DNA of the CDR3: TGTGCCAGCACTCGGGGGTTCAACGAGCAGTACTTC.